Listed below are T cell receptor beta chains from one sample, sequenced in a study of T cells in Graves' hyperthyroidism and ophthalmopathy. TCRdb recomputed calls from the multiplex PCR reads with MiXCR, one row per CDR3 protein. The data hold 450,000 to 700,000 distinct CDR3 sequences, with under 60% observed a single time. The specimen sequenced was peripheral blood or thyroid tissue (not recorded which). These receptors were obtained from an adult woman with Graves' disease, either hyperthyroidism or ophthalmopathy (not recorded which). Both conserved end residues are part of each CDR3. A D gene is named only where the DNA matches it firmly. Size is omitted from some rows. Given values are once, few, many or a class for expanded clones.

size,V,D,J,CDR3,DNA
many,TRBV7-8,.,TRBJ2-7,CASSLGGPNYEQYF,TGTGCCAGCAGCTTAGGCGGGCCCAACTACGAGCAGTACTTC
many,TRBV2,TRBD2,TRBJ2-7,CASSVSLKGTSGDEQYF,TGTGCCAGCAGTGTGTCTTTGAAAGGGACTAGCGGTGACGAGCAGTACTTC
.,TRBV10-3,TRBD1,TRBJ2-2,CATTTGTVNTGELFF,TGTGCCACCACAACCGGGACAGTGAACACCGGGGAGCTGTTTTTT
many,TRBV12-3/TRBV12-4,TRBD1,TRBJ1-5,CASSLPDGTGAWNQPQHF,TGTGCCAGCAGTTTACCCGACGGGACAGGGGCGTGGAATCAGCCCCAGCATTTT
.,TRBV20-1,.,TRBJ1-2,CSALAAYGYTF,TGCAGTGCTTTGGCAGCCTATGGCTACACCTTC
.,TRBV7-9,TRBD1,TRBJ2-5,CASSSLGTANQETQYF,TGTGCCAGCAGCTCCCTCGGGACAGCCAACCAAGAGACCCAGTACTTC
many,TRBV6-1,.,TRBJ2-5,CASKTRETQYF,TGTGCCAGTAAAACGAGGGAGACCCAGTACTTC
.,TRBV10-3,.,TRBJ2-5,CAISGGQPETQYF,TGTGCCATCAGTGGGGGGCAGCCTGAGACCCAGTACTTC
.,TRBV29-1,.,TRBJ1-4,CSVSGLAGEKLFF,TGCAGCGTTTCCGGTCTTGCAGGGGAAAAACTGTTTTTT
many,TRBV2,.,TRBJ2-7,CASSTDASVRQYF,TGTGCCAGCAGTACGGATGCTAGCGTGCGGCAGTACTTC
.,TRBV28,.,TRBJ1-1,CASSWETGLAFF,TGTGCCAGCAGTTGGGAGACGGGGCTAGCTTTCTTT
few,TRBV7-9,TRBD1,TRBJ1-4,CASSRQGEKLFF,TGTGCCAGCAGCCGACAGGGTGAAAAACTGTTTTTT
many,TRBV2,TRBD2,TRBJ2-7,CASSPTGTREGEQYF,TGTGCCAGCAGCCCCACCGGGACTAGAGAAGGGGAGCAGTACTTC
many,TRBV6-5,TRBD2,TRBJ2-5,CASTSGSVETQYF,TGTGCCAGCACCAGCGGGAGTGTGGAGACCCAGTACTTC
many,TRBV12-3/TRBV12-4,.,TRBJ1-4,CASSLGSTNEKLFF,TGTGCCAGCAGTTTAGGCTCAACTAATGAAAAACTGTTTTTT
many,TRBV6-1,.,TRBJ1-5,CASSDLPRPRDQPQHF,TGTGCCAGCAGCGATTTGCCGAGACCCCGGGACCAGCCCCAGCATTTT
many,TRBV20-1,TRBD1,TRBJ1-5,CSAKWTGVGQPQHF,TGCAGTGCTAAATGGACAGGGGTGGGTCAGCCCCAGCATTTT
.,TRBV24-1,.,TRBJ2-7,CATSGGYIDGGYEQYF,TGTGCCACCAGTGGCGGGTACATCGACGGCGGCTACGAGCAGTACTTC
many,TRBV7-9,TRBD2,TRBJ2-5,CASSLPTSGRTETQYF,TGTGCCAGCAGCTTACCAACTAGCGGGAGGACGGAGACCCAGTACTTC
many,TRBV29-1,.,TRBJ1-3,CSVVSGNTIYF,TGCAGCGTCGTCAGTGGAAACACCATATATTTT
.,TRBV20-1,TRBD1,TRBJ1-2,CSASNRDRDFASYGYTF,TGCAGTGCTAGTAACCGGGACAGGGACTTCGCAAGCTATGGCTACACCTTC
many,TRBV7-9,.,TRBJ2-2,CASSPTSGELFF,TGTGCCAGCAGTCCCACGTCCGGGGAGCTGTTTTTT
many,TRBV24-1,.,TRBJ1-1,CATSSRTRTAEAFF,TGTGCCACCAGTTCCCGGACACGAACCGCTGAAGCTTTCTTT
.,TRBV5-1,TRBD1,TRBJ1-6,CASSPGTGRSPLHF,TGCGCCAGCAGCCCCGGGACAGGGCGATCACCCCTCCACTTT
.,TRBV7-3,.,TRBJ2-7,CASSLGYGYEQYF,TGTGCCAGCAGCTTAGGATACGGTTACGAGCAGTACTTC
.,TRBV4-1,.,TRBJ1-6,CASSQTMDSNSPLHF,TGCGCCAGCAGCCAAACCATGGACAGTAATTCACCTCTCCACTTT
many,TRBV6-1,.,TRBJ1-1,CASSEGAGEYTEAFF,TGTGCCAGCAGTGAAGGGGCCGGTGAGTACACTGAAGCTTTCTTT
.,TRBV6-1,.,TRBJ2-3,CASGRAGTDTQYF,TGTGCCAGCGGTAGGGCGGGTACAGATACGCAGTATTTT
.,TRBV12-3/TRBV12-4,TRBD1,TRBJ2-7,CATGTAGMEQYF,TGTGCCACCGGGACAGCCGGTATGGAGCAGTACTTC
few,TRBV7-9,.,TRBJ1-6,CASSRRRWGSYNSPLHF,TGTGCCAGCAGCCGGCGGAGGTGGGGGTCCTATAATTCACCCCTCCACTTT
few,TRBV5-4,.,TRBJ2-6,CASSRGTLGQSSGANVLTF,TGTGCCAGCAGCCGGGGAACTCTCGGACAGAGCTCTGGGGCCAACGTCCTGACTTTC
.,TRBV7-2,.,TRBJ1-4,CASSSYTLGDEKLFF,TGTGCCAGCAGCTCATACACGCTCGGGGATGAAAAACTGTTTTTT
.,TRBV5-6,.,TRBJ1-5,CASSSSPVEPQHF,TGTGCCAGCAGCTCCTCCCCCGTGGAGCCCCAGCATTTT
.,TRBV2,.,TRBJ1-6,CASISGPWDNSPLHF,TGTGCCAGCATCTCCGGGCCGTGGGATAATTCACCCCTCCACTTT
.,TRBV10-2,TRBD2,TRBJ2-7,CASGTSLYEQYF,TGCGCCAGCGGGACTAGCTTGTACGAGCAGTACTTC
many,TRBV9,.,TRBJ1-1,CASSAGFPAEAFF,TGTGCCAGCAGCGCAGGGTTCCCCGCTGAAGCTTTCTTT
few,TRBV29-1,TRBD1,TRBJ2-5,CSDRQGSETQYF,TGCAGCGATCGACAGGGCAGTGAGACCCAGTACTTC
.,TRBV29-1,.,TRBJ1-1,CSSPKGGVNTEAFF,TGCAGCAGTCCAAAAGGTGGGGTGAACACTGAAGCTTTCTTT
many,TRBV20-1,.,TRBJ1-4,CSARGSHEKLFF,TGCAGTGCTAGAGGTTCACATGAAAAACTGTTTTTT
.,TRBV29-1,TRBD2,TRBJ2-2,CSVTKAGSGSATGELFF,TGCAGCGTTACCAAAGCAGGGAGCGGGAGTGCCACCGGGGAGCTGTTTTTT
.,TRBV5-1,.,TRBJ1-1,CASSLVRTAFF,TGCGCCAGCAGCTTGGTGAGGACAGCTTTCTTT
.,TRBV5-1,.,TRBJ2-1,CASSTGSLEQFF,TGCGCCAGCAGCACGGGGAGTCTAGAGCAGTTCTTC
many,TRBV9,TRBD1,TRBJ2-7,CASSALGQGPPYEQYF,TGTGCCAGCAGCGCCCTGGGACAGGGGCCACCCTACGAGCAGTACTTC
.,TRBV20-1,.,TRBJ2-7,CSASPSGRPNEQYF,TGCAGTGCTAGTCCTAGTGGGAGGCCGAATGAGCAGTACTTC
many,TRBV7-9,.,TRBJ1-6,CASSLDWDSPLHF,TGTGCCAGCAGCTTAGATTGGGATTCACCCCTCCACTTT
many,TRBV10-3,TRBD1,TRBJ1-1,CAIRQGRGVNTEAFF,TGTGCCATCAGACAGGGGCGTGGAGTGAACACTGAAGCTTTCTTT
.,TRBV12-3/TRBV12-4,.,TRBJ2-3,CASSLAGWADTQYF,TGTGCCAGCAGTTTGGCGGGGTGGGCAGATACGCAGTATTTT
many,TRBV13,TRBD2,TRBJ2-5,CASSTSGSRTQYF,TGTGCCAGCAGCACTAGCGGGAGTCGAACCCAGTACTTC
many,TRBV10-3,TRBD2,TRBJ2-7,CAIRGLAEGEQYF,TGTGCCATCAGGGGACTAGCGGAGGGGGAGCAGTACTTC
few,TRBV6-2/TRBV6-3,.,TRBJ1-2,CASSYSIGTGYTF,TGTGCCAGCAGTTACTCGATAGGGACCGGCTACACCTTC
many,TRBV27,.,TRBJ2-7,CASRRVGAYEQYF,TGTGCCAGCAGGAGGGTAGGAGCCTACGAGCAGTACTTC